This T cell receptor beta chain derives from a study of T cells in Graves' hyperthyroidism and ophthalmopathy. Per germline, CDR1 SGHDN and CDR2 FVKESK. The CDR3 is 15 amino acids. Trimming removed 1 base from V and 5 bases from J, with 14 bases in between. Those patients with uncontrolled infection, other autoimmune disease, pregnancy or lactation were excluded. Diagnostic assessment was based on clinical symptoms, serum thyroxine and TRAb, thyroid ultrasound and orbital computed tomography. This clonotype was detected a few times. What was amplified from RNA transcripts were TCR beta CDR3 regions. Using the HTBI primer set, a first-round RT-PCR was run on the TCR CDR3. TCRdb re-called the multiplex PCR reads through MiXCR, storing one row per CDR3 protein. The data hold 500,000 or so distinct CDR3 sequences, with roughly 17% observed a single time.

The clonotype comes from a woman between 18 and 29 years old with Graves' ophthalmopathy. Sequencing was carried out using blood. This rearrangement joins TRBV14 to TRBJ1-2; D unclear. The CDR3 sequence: CASSQVMEEIYGYTF. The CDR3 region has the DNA TGTGCCAGCAGCCAAGTTATGGAGGAGATATATGGCTACACCTTC.